The 25 T cell receptor beta chains below come from one sample, sequenced in a study of radiotherapy plus CTLA-4 blockade in lung cancer. Assay used: immunoSEQ multiplex PCR; TCRdb lists only in-frame clones, some missing. The table has some 78,000 clones, more than 75% seen once. Sequenced here: peripheral blood, sampled from a patient treated with radiotherapy plus ipilimumab. All receptors derive from a human donor with non-small cell lung cancer who had stable disease on radiotherapy plus ipilimumab.

The chain combines TRBV30 with TRBJ2-7, with TRBD1 matching 10 bases. CDR3 size: 14 residues. Germline V gives CDR1 GTSNPN, CDR2 SVGIG (reference sequence). After removal of 5 bases from V and 1 base from J, the junction contained 5 bases not matched to a gene. The DNA for the CDR3 is TGTGCCTGGGGGCGACAGGGGGCGTCCTACGAGCAGTACTTC. Encoded protein: CAWGRQGASYEQYF. Combining the CDR3 with reference TRBV30 and TRBJ2-7 gives the whole variable domain SQTIHQWPATLVQPVGSPLSLECTVEGTSNPNLYWYRQAAGRGLQLLFYSVGIGQISSEVPQNLSASRPQDRQFILSSKKLLLSDSGFYLCAWGRQGASYEQYFGPGTRLTVT.

The chain carries TRBV4-1 and TRBJ1-3; 9 nucleotides align to TRBD1. This CDR3 comprises 17 residues. CDR1 and CDR2 (germline): MGHRA, YSYEKL. J gave up 1 base and V 2 bases, and 6 bases lay outside the gene matches. CDR3 nucleotide sequence: TGCGCCAGCAGCCAACTAGGGACAGGGATATCTGGAAACACCATATATTTT. It translates to CASSQLGTGISGNTIYF.

J is TRBJ2-7 and V is TRBV5-1; D not resolved. This CDR3 has 12 amino acids. Germline V gives CDR1 SGHRS, CDR2 YFSETQ. Trimming shortened V by 0 bases and J by 4 bases, and 5 bases separated the two germline ends. Here the CDR3 reads CASSLERYEQYF. In DNA form, the CDR3 reads TGCGCCAGCAGCTTGGAACGGTACGAGCAGTACTTC.

J is TRBJ2-2 and V is TRBV4-2, with D possibly being TRBD2 (6 bases). CDR1 and CDR2 from the germline V gene are LGHNA and YNFKEQ. V was trimmed by 8 bases and J by 2 bases, leaving 15 bases between them. The CDR3 totals 15 residues. CDR3 in amino acids: CASSPGLVNTGELFF. CDR3 nucleotides: TGTGCCAGCTCACCGGGACTCGTCAACACCGGGGAGCTGTTTTTT.

The chain carries TRBV5-1 and TRBJ2-1; TRBD2 aligns across 16 bases. The V and J ends lost 5 bases and 0 bases, in that order; junction bases with no gene match: 11. Germline V CDR1 and CDR2: SGHRS, YFSETQ. This CDR3 is built from 20 residues. This CDR3 is CASRAGTSGRARSSYNEQFF. The CDR3 DNA follows: TGCGCCAGCAGAGCCGGGACTAGCGGGAGGGCCAGGAGCTCCTACAATGAGCAGTTCTTC.

In this sample, this clone turned up once. The gene calls are TRBV2 and TRBJ2-5; 9 bases fit TRBD2. The CDR3 covers 14 residues. Germline V gene lookup returns CDR1 SNHLY and CDR2 FYNNEI. V lost 6 bases to trimming and J lost 5 bases; unmatched junction nucleotides: 7. CDR3 DNA: TGTGCCAGCAGGGCTAGCGGGAATAGCGAGACCCAGTACTTC. It codes for CASRASGNSETQYF.

The chain couples TRBV7-3 to TRBJ1-2; D perhaps matches TRBD1 (6 bases). The CDR3 has 14 residues. Germline V gene lookup returns CDR1 SGHTA and CDR2 FQGTGA. V lost 5 bases and J 4 bases, leaving 14 bases between the germline ends. The DNA for the CDR3 is TGTGCCAGCAGCCTACGGGGCAGGGGCTATGGCTACACCTTC. This codes for CASSLRGRGYGYTF.

The chain couples TRBV7-9 to TRBJ2-2; tentatively, D is TRBD1 or TRBD2 (6 bases each). The CDR3 runs to 14 residues. Trimming took 11 bases from V and 5 from J, leaving 18 bases between them. Germline CDR1 and CDR2: SEHNR and FQNEAQ (reference sequence). For the CDR3, the DNA is TGTGCCCAGACGGAGGGGGACCTAACCGGGGAGCTGTTTTTT. It yields the protein CAQTEGDLTGELFF.

This clone is termed medium-sized. CDR3 sequence: CASRHRTEAFF. CDR3 DNA: TGTGCCAGTAGACATCGCACTGAAGCTTTCTTT. This chain joins TRBV19 and TRBJ1-1; D call uncertain. Trimming removed 6 bases at V and 4 bases at J, with 6 bases between. The CDR3 runs 11 residues. Germline CDR1 LNHDA, CDR2 SQIVND (reference sequence). Combining the CDR3 with reference TRBV19 and TRBJ1-1 gives the whole variable domain DGGITQSPKYLFRKEGQNVTLSCEQNLNHDAMYWYRQDPGQGLRLIYYSQIVNDFQKGDIAEGYSVSREKKESFPLTVTSAQKNPTAFYLCASRHRTEAFFGQGTRLTVV.

The genes are TRBV27 and TRBJ2-1, with 14 bases that match TRBD2. V shed 8 bases and J 8 bases; nucleotides not matched to a gene: 5. The CDR3 extends over 14 amino acids. Germline lookup yields CDR1 MNHEY and CDR2 SMNVEV (reference sequence). The DNA for the CDR3 is TGTGCCAGCCAAAGGACTAGCGGGAGGCATGAGCAGTTCTTC. It specifies CASQRTSGRHEQFF.

CDR3 sequence reads: CASSETPGTTEQYF. DNA of the CDR3: TGTGCCAGCAGTGAAACCCCCGGGACAACCGAGCAGTACTTC. The V and J genes are TRBV6-1 and TRBJ2-7; perhaps TRBD1 as D (6 bases). With 2 bases removed from V and 6 bases from J, the gap between germline ends came to 14 bases. This CDR3 has 14 amino acids. Germline-derived CDR1 and CDR2 are MNHNS and SASEGT.

The CDR3 DNA is TGTGCCAGCAGCAGGAGGACAGGCTATAATTCACCCCTCCACTTT. The encoded protein is CASSRRTGYNSPLHF. The chain carries TRBV21-1 and TRBJ1-6; the table gives TRBD1 as D, unverified against the DNA. TRBV21-1 is a documented pseudogene. The CDR3 is 15 amino acids.

The chain uses TRBV29-1 and TRBJ1-4; D is undetermined. Germline V gene lookup returns CDR1 SQVTM and CDR2 ANQGSEA. Trimming shortened V by 6 bases and J by 6 bases, and 11 bases separated the two germline ends. The CDR3 loop spans 12 amino acids. The CDR3 DNA follows: TGCAGCGTCTGGAGGGTTGATGAAAAACTGTTTTTT. It translates to CSVWRVDEKLFF.

The CDR3 is CASTLGQGEGNTIYF. DNA for the CDR3: TGTGCCAGTACACTTGGACAGGGTGAAGGAAACACCATATATTTT. The chain recombines TRBV6-1 with TRBJ1-3; 8 bases agree with TRBD1. The trim removed 9 bases at V and 4 bases at J, leaving 11 bases unmatched. The CDR3 covers 15 residues. Germline V gene data show CDR1 as MNHNS and CDR2 as SASEGT.

The genes are TRBV11-1 and TRBJ2-7; the D call may be TRBD1 or TRBD2 (6 bases each). From germline, CDR1 is SGHAT and CDR2 FQDESV (reference sequence). V was clipped by 5 bases and J by 3 bases, with 20 bases between them. This CDR3 is 16 amino acids long. The CDR3 loop reads CASSLTSGALYYEQYF. The DNA of the CDR3 is TGTGCCAGCAGCCTAACCTCGGGGGCCTTATACTACGAGCAGTACTTC.

The V gene is TRBV2, the J gene TRBJ1-1; D unresolved. This CDR3 contains 13 residues. V was shortened by 6 bases and J by 0 bases, with 8 bases between the two germline ends. CDR1 is SNHLY and CDR2 is FYNNEI in the germline V gene. The CDR3, as DNA: TGTGCCAGCAGCTACCGGGTGAACACTGAAGCTTTCTTT. The encoded protein is CASSYRVNTEAFF.

The J gene is TRBJ2-7, the V gene TRBV28; TRBD1 matches 11 bases. The J segment lost 4 bases and the V segment lost 6 bases, leaving 5 bases of the junction unmatched. The CDR3 sequence is 14 residues long. CDR1 MDHEN and CDR2 SYDVKM come from the germline V gene. This CDR3 reads CASSQDRGPYEQYF. The CDR3 DNA reads as TGTGCCAGCAGCCAGGACAGGGGGCCGTACGAGCAGTACTTC.

The chain uses TRBV15 and TRBJ2-3; D is ambiguous. This CDR3 has 16 residues. V was trimmed by 1 base and J by 0 bases, leaving 11 bases between them. The germline CDR1 and CDR2 sequences are LNHNV and YYDKDF (reference sequence). This chain's CDR3 is CATSRARKPSTDTQYF. The CDR3, as DNA: TGTGCCACCAGCAGAGCTCGGAAGCCTAGCACAGATACGCAGTATTTT.

The chain is built from TRBV6-1 and TRBJ2-1, with D maybe TRBD1 (5 bases). The CDR3 covers 16 residues. The germline CDR1 and CDR2 sequences are MNHNS and SASEGT. V was cut by 2 bases and J by 0 bases, with 11 bases left in between. The CDR3 here is CASSERSRGSYNEQFF. CDR3 coding DNA: TGTGCCAGCAGTGAAAGGTCAAGGGGCTCCTACAATGAGCAGTTCTTC.

The chain recombines TRBV28 with TRBJ1-5, with a possible D match to TRBD1 (5 bases). The CDR3 spans 14 residues. Germline V gene data show CDR1 as MDHEN and CDR2 as SYDVKM. The V gene lost 5 bases and the J gene lost 7 bases, with 15 bases spanning the gap. CDR3 DNA: TGTGCCAGCAGTGTAGGGCAGGGAGTCCAGCCCCAGCATTTT. Its protein product is CASSVGQGVQPQHF.

The rearrangement uses TRBV9 and TRBJ2-5; D might be TRBD2 (6 bases). The CDR3 loop spans 19 amino acids. The V end was cut by 0 bases, the J end by 5 bases, with 26 bases between. In germline, CDR1 is SGDLS, CDR2 YYNGEE. The CDR3 sequence is CASSVALGDAGYGGETQYF. CDR3 coding DNA: TGTGCCAGCAGCGTAGCTCTCGGGGATGCGGGATACGGTGGGGAGACCCAGTACTTC.

The V call is TRBV7-8, the J call TRBJ2-3, with 8 positions matching TRBD2. Germline CDR1 and CDR2: SGHVS and FQNEAQ. This CDR3 spans 15 amino acids. J was trimmed by 1 base and V by 4 bases; bases with no gene match: 4. CDR3 bases: TGTGCCAGCAGCTATGGGACTAGGGGCACAGATACGCAGTATTTT. Protein product: CASSYGTRGTDTQYF.

This CDR3 reads CASSQETGGGPYEQYF. The CDR3 region has the DNA TGTGCCAGCAGCCAAGAGACGGGCGGGGGGCCCTACGAGCAGTACTTC. The rearrangement links TRBV4-2 to TRBJ2-7; 8 bases match TRBD2. The germline V gene encodes CDR1 LGHNA and CDR2 YNFKEQ. CDR3 length equals 16 residues. V dropped 0 bases and J dropped 2; count of bases not matched to a gene: 6.

This clone has only a few counts. The chain combines TRBV14 with TRBJ1-4, with TRBD1 matching over 7 bases. The trim removed 3 bases at V and 8 bases at J, leaving 12 bases unmatched. The CDR3 sequence is 16 residues long. Germline V gene sequence: CDR1 SGHDN, CDR2 FVKESK. CDR3 sequence reads: CASSQRGRGRGEKLFF. In DNA, the CDR3 is TGTGCCAGCAGCCAGAGGGGAAGGGGGCGCGGAGAAAAACTGTTTTTT.

This chain links TRBV2 with TRBJ1-1; D gene unclear. Trimming took off 7 bases at V and 11 bases at J, with 17 bases between the two ends. Germline V gene data show CDR1 as SNHLY and CDR2 as FYNNEI. The CDR3 loop spans 12 amino acids. The CDR3 bases are TGTGCCAGCACAGGCAGGCTACGCCGGGCTTTCTTT. It translates to CASTGRLRRAFF.